These T cell receptor beta chains were read from a single sample in a study of siplizumab effects on memory and regulatory T cells. The method was immunoSEQ multiplex PCR; TCRdb's version includes in-frame clones alone and lacks a portion of them. This table has about 87,000 clones, around 89% appearing once. Sequenced: CD4+ T cells sorted from blood. The source is a human donor in good health. Both conserved end residues are part of each CDR3. Fields, in order: D gene, J gene, clone size, V gene, CDR3 DNA, CDR3 protein. The D gene is left open where the match is weak. The size field is filled for only some rows; it gives once, few, many or a size class.

D gene: -
J gene: TRBJ1-4
clone size: -
V gene: TRBV29-1
CDR3 DNA: TGCAGCGTGGGGGGACCTAATGAAAAACTGTTTTTT
CDR3 protein: CSVGGPNEKLFF

D gene: TRBD2
J gene: TRBJ2-5
clone size: -
V gene: TRBV18
CDR3 DNA: TGTGCCAGCTCAGCAACGGGGGGTCAGTACCAAGAGACCCAGTACTTC
CDR3 protein: CASSATGGQYQETQYF

D gene: TRBD2
J gene: TRBJ2-1
clone size: -
V gene: TRBV5-1
CDR3 DNA: TGCGCCAGCAGCTTGGAGGGGAGATCTAGCGGCCCCCTGTTCTTC
CDR3 protein: CASSLEGRSSGPLFF

D gene: TRBD1
J gene: TRBJ1-1
clone size: -
V gene: TRBV28
CDR3 DNA: TGTGCCAGCAGCCATGGTACCAGGGGGCCAGAGGAGATGAACACTGAAGCTTTCTTT
CDR3 protein: CASSHGTRGPEEMNTEAFF

D gene: -
J gene: TRBJ2-3
clone size: -
V gene: TRBV30
CDR3 DNA: TGTGCCTGGAGCGCCGGGATGGGCACAGATACGCAGTATTTT
CDR3 protein: CAWSAGMGTDTQYF

D gene: -
J gene: TRBJ2-1
clone size: -
V gene: TRBV29-1
CDR3 DNA: TGCAGCGGCCGATTGAGCTCCTACAATGAGCAGTTCTTC
CDR3 protein: CSGRLSSYNEQFF

D gene: TRBD2
J gene: TRBJ2-7
clone size: -
V gene: TRBV4-1
CDR3 DNA: TGCGCTAGCAGCCAAACCGCTAGAAAGCGGGGGGACGAGCAGTACTTC
CDR3 protein: CASSQTARKRGDEQYF

D gene: TRBD2
J gene: TRBJ2-3
clone size: -
V gene: TRBV27
CDR3 DNA: TGTGCCAGCAGTTTATTGGGTCGGACTAGCGGTAGCACAGATACGCAGTATTTT
CDR3 protein: CASSLLGRTSGSTDTQYF

D gene: TRBD2
J gene: TRBJ2-7
clone size: -
V gene: TRBV6-7
CDR3 DNA: TGTGCCAGCAGTTACTCGGCTACTAGCGGGATCATGTACGAGCAGTACTTC
CDR3 protein: CASSYSATSGIMYEQYF

D gene: TRBD2
J gene: TRBJ2-3
clone size: -
V gene: TRBV5-5
CDR3 DNA: TGTGCCAGCAGCCCTGGACTAGCGTCAGATACGCAGTATTTT
CDR3 protein: CASSPGLASDTQYF

D gene: TRBD2
J gene: TRBJ2-1
clone size: -
V gene: TRBV5-1
CDR3 DNA: TGCGCCAGCAGCGCCCAAACTAGCGGGAGGTCCTACAATGAGCAGTTCTTC
CDR3 protein: CASSAQTSGRSYNEQFF

D gene: -
J gene: TRBJ2-7
clone size: -
V gene: TRBV5-5
CDR3 DNA: TGTGCCAGCAGCTGGGGGACTGTCCTCACCTACGAGCAGTACTTC
CDR3 protein: CASSWGTVLTYEQYF

D gene: -
J gene: TRBJ1-5
clone size: once
V gene: TRBV7-8
CDR3 DNA: TGTGCCAGCAGCTTAGACACTTATCAGCCCCAGCATTTT
CDR3 protein: CASSLDTYQPQHF

D gene: TRBD1
J gene: TRBJ2-1
clone size: -
V gene: TRBV9
CDR3 DNA: TGTGCCAGCAGCGTAGGACAGGGGAGGCACAATGAGCAGTTCTTC
CDR3 protein: CASSVGQGRHNEQFF

D gene: -
J gene: TRBJ1-1
clone size: few
V gene: TRBV2
CDR3 DNA: TGTGCCAGCAGTGGGTTAGGGAACACTGAAGCTTTCTTT
CDR3 protein: CASSGLGNTEAFF

D gene: -
J gene: TRBJ1-2
clone size: -
V gene: TRBV30
CDR3 DNA: TGTGCCTGGAGTTTGGGGGGCTACGGGTATGGCTACACCTTC
CDR3 protein: CAWSLGGYGYGYTF

D gene: -
J gene: TRBJ2-4
clone size: -
V gene: TRBV28
CDR3 DNA: TGTGCCAGCAGTGACGGGGTTCGAGCCAAAAACATTCAGTACTTC
CDR3 protein: CASSDGVRAKNIQYF

D gene: -
J gene: TRBJ1-2
clone size: -
V gene: TRBV6-1
CDR3 DNA: TGTGCCAGCACCAAAATAGGAGGCGGTGGCTACACCTTC
CDR3 protein: CASTKIGGGGYTF

D gene: -
J gene: TRBJ2-3
clone size: -
V gene: TRBV5-1
CDR3 DNA: TGCGCCAGCAGCTTGGCCGGAGCTAGCACAGATACGCAGTATTTT
CDR3 protein: CASSLAGASTDTQYF

D gene: TRBD1
J gene: TRBJ1-2
clone size: -
V gene: TRBV18
CDR3 DNA: TGTGCCAGCTCTCAAGACAGGGTGAATGGCTACACCTTC
CDR3 protein: CASSQDRVNGYTF

D gene: -
J gene: TRBJ1-1
clone size: -
V gene: TRBV15
CDR3 DNA: TGTGCCACCAGCAGAGATGAGAAAGGCAGGGAGACTGAAGCTTTCTTT
CDR3 protein: CATSRDEKGRETEAFF

D gene: -
J gene: TRBJ2-7
clone size: -
V gene: TRBV15
CDR3 DNA: TGTGCCACCAGCAGTATGCCGGCTAGCGTCAACGAGCAGTACTTC
CDR3 protein: CATSSMPASVNEQYF

D gene: TRBD1
J gene: TRBJ1-2
clone size: few
V gene: TRBV9
CDR3 DNA: TGTGCCAGCAGCGGGACAGGGGGGTATGGCTACACCTTC
CDR3 protein: CASSGTGGYGYTF

D gene: -
J gene: TRBJ1-2
clone size: -
V gene: TRBV5-4
CDR3 DNA: TGTGCCAGCAGCTTGTCGGGCAGTCAGGCCTATGGCTACACCTTC
CDR3 protein: CASSLSGSQAYGYTF

D gene: -
J gene: TRBJ1-2
clone size: -
V gene: TRBV30
CDR3 DNA: TGTGCCTGGAGTGTACCGGCTAACTATGGCTACACCTTC
CDR3 protein: CAWSVPANYGYTF

D gene: -
J gene: TRBJ1-6
clone size: -
V gene: TRBV7-9
CDR3 DNA: TGTGCCAGCAGCTTTGGGGCTTCTGGGTCACCCCTCCACTTT
CDR3 protein: CASSFGASGSPLHF

D gene: -
J gene: TRBJ2-3
clone size: -
V gene: TRBV6-6
CDR3 DNA: TGTGCCAGCAGTTACTCCCCTACAGATACGCAGTATTTT
CDR3 protein: CASSYSPTDTQYF

D gene: TRBD1
J gene: TRBJ2-7
clone size: -
V gene: TRBV30
CDR3 DNA: TGTGCCTGGACACCGGGACAGGGGGCCTGGGAGCAGTACTTC
CDR3 protein: CAWTPGQGAWEQYF

D gene: -
J gene: TRBJ1-4
clone size: -
V gene: TRBV6-5
CDR3 DNA: TGTGCCAGCAGTCCAGGGTTCGGCGAAAAACTGTTTTTT
CDR3 protein: CASSPGFGEKLFF

D gene: -
J gene: TRBJ2-5
clone size: -
V gene: TRBV5-4
CDR3 DNA: TGTGCCACCGGAGGGGCAGAGACCCAGTACTTC
CDR3 protein: CATGGAETQYF

D gene: -
J gene: TRBJ2-3
clone size: -
V gene: TRBV10-2
CDR3 DNA: TGCGCCAGCAGTGACAGGCGGATATCCACAGATACGCAGTATTTT
CDR3 protein: CASSDRRISTDTQYF

D gene: -
J gene: TRBJ2-7
clone size: -
V gene: TRBV6-5
CDR3 DNA: TGTGCCACCCTCGAGTGGGGGGCGTACGAGCAGTACTTC
CDR3 protein: CATLEWGAYEQYF

D gene: -
J gene: TRBJ2-5
clone size: -
V gene: TRBV5-4
CDR3 DNA: TGTGCCAGCAGCTTGGCCCAGGGAGAGACCCAGTACTTC
CDR3 protein: CASSLAQGETQYF

D gene: -
J gene: TRBJ2-5
clone size: -
V gene: TRBV7-9
CDR3 DNA: TGTGCCAGCAGCTGGGGGGGCGAGACCCAGTACTTC
CDR3 protein: CASSWGGETQYF